This T cell receptor (beta chain) originates from a study of blood T cells in healthy people across ages. Germline CDR1 LGHNT, CDR2 FRNRAP. V lost 4 bases to trimming and J lost 7 bases, with 11 bases between them. The CDR3 sequence is 13 residues long. Points from the study as a whole: Per-million-T-cell TCR beta diversity fell roughly linearly with age.

Primed by a sample-barcoded 5' primer and a J-beta primer mix, a second PCR proceeded for 7 to 11 cycles. Every cDNA was tagged by a template-switch adaptor with 12 random nucleotides. TCRdb redid the calling of the 5' RACE reads with MiXCR, one entry per CDR3 protein. The profile shows approximately 800,000 distinct CDR3 sequences, 35% to 40% of them singletons. About this clonotype: Antigen: not known.

The specimen was blood. The chain combines TRBV12-5 with TRBJ2-1; D remains ambiguous. The receptor comes from a man aged 18 to 35 in good health. DNA of the CDR3: TGTGCTAGTGGTTCGGCGAACGGGAATGAGCAGTTCTTC. Residues: CASGSANGNEQFF.